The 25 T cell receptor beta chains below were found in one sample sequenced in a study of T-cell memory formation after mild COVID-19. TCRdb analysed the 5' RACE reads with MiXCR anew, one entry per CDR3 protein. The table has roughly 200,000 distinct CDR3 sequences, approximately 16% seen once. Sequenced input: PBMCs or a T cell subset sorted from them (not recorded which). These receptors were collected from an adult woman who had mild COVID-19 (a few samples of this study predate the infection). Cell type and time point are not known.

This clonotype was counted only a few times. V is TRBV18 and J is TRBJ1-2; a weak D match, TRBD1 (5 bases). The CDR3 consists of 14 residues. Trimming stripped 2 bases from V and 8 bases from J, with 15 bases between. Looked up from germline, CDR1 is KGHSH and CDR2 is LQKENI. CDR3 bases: TGTGCCAGCTCACCATCCGACATGGGGGTAGGCTACACCTTC. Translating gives CASSPSDMGVGYTF.

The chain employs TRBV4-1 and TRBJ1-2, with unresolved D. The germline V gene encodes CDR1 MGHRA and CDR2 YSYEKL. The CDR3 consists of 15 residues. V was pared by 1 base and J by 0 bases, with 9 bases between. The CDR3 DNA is TGCGCCAGCAGCCAAGTTGCCGGAGCTAACTATGGCTACACCTTC. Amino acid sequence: CASSQVAGANYGYTF.

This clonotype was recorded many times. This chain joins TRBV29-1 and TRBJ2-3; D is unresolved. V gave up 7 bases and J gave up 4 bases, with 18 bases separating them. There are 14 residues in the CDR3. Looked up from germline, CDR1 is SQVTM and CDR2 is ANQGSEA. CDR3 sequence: CSAIRAHGADTQYF. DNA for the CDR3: TGCAGCGCCATCCGGGCCCATGGGGCAGATACGCAGTATTTT.

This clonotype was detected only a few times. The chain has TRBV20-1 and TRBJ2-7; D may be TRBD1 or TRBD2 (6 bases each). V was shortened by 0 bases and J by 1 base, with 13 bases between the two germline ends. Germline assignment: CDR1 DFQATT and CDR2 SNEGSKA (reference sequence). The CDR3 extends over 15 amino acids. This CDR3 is CSARDLQGRSYEQYF. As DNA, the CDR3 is TGCAGTGCTAGAGATCTCCAGGGGAGGTCCTACGAGCAGTACTTC.

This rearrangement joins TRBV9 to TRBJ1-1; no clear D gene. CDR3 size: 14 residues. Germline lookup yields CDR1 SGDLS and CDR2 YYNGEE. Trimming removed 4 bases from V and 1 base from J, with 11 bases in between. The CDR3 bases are TGTGCCAGCAGCCCCCGGCCAGGGAACACTGAAGCTTTCTTT. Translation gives CASSPRPGNTEAFF.

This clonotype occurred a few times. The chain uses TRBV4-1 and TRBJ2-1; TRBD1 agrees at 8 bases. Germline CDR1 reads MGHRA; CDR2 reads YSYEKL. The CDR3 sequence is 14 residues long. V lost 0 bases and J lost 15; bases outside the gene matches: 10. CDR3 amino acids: CASSQDPIGQGLFF. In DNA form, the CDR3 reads TGCGCCAGCAGCCAAGATCCTATCGGACAGGGATTGTTCTTC.

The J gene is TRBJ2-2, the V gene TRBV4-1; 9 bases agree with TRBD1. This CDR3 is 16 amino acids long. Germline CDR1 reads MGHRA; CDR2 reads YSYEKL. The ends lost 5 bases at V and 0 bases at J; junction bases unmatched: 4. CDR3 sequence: CASSAGQGTNTGELFF. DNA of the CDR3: TGCGCCAGCAGCGCCGGACAGGGGACGAACACCGGGGAGCTGTTTTTT.

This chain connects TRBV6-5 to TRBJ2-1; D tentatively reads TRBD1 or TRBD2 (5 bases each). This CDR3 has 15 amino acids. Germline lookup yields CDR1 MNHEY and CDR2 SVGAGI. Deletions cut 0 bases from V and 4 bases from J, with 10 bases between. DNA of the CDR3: TGTGCCAGCAGTTACTCGAGGGGACGGTACAATGAGCAGTTCTTC. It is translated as CASSYSRGRYNEQFF.

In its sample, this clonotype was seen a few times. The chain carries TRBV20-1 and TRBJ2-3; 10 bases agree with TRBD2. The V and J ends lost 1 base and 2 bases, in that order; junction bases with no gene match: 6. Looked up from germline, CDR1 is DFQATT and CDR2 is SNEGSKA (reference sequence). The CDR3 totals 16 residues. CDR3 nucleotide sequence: TGCAGTGCTAGAGCGGGTAGCGGGAGGTTCACAGATACGCAGTATTTT. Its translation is CSARAGSGRFTDTQYF.

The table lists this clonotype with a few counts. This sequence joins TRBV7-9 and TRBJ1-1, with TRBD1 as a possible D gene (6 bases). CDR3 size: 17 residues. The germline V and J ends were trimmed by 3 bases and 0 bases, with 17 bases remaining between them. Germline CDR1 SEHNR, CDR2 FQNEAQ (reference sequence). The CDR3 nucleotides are TGTGCCAGCAGCTTTGGGCGGACAGTTCCTATGAACACTGAAGCTTTCTTT. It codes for CASSFGRTVPMNTEAFF. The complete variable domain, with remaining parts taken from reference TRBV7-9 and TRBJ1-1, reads DTGVSQNPRHKITKRGQNVTFRCDPISEHNRLYWYRQTLGQGPEFLTYFQNEAQLEKSRLLSDRFSAERPKGSFSTLEIQRTEQGDSAMYLCASSFGRTVPMNTEAFFGQGTRLTVV.

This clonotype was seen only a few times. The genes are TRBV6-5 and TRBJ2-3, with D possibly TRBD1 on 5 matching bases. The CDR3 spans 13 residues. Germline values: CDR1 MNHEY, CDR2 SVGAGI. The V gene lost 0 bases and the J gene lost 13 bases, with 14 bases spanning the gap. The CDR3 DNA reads TGTGCCAGCAGTTACTCTCTGGGGCAAGTCGAGTATTTT. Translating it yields CASSYSLGQVEYF.

The CDR3 nucleotides are TGTGCCAGTGAGATCACGACTAGCGGCTACAATGAGCAGTTCTTC. Amino acid sequence: CASEITTSGYNEQFF. This chain joins TRBV4-2 and TRBJ2-1; TRBD2 aligns across 9 bases. CDR1 and CDR2 (germline): LGHNA, YNFKEQ. This CDR3 is 15 amino acids long. V dropped 9 bases and J dropped 3; count of bases not matched to a gene: 9.

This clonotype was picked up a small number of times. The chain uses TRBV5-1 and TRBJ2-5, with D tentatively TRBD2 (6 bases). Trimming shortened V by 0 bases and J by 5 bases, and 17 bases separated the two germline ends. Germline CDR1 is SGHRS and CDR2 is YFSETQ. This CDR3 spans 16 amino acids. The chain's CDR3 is CASSLAISSEGETQYF. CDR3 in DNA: TGCGCCAGCAGCTTGGCAATTAGCTCGGAGGGGGAGACCCAGTACTTC.

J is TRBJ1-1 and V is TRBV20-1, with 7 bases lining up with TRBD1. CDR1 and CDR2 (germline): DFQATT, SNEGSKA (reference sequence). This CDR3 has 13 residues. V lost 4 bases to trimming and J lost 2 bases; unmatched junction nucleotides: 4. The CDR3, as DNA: TGCAGTGCTATGGGACAGACAAACACTGAAGCTTTCTTT. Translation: CSAMGQTNTEAFF.

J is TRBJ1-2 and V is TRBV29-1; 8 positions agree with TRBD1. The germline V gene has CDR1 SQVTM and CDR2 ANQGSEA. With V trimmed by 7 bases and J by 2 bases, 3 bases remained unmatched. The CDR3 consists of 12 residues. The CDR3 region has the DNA TGCAGCGCCTGGACAGGGAACTATGGCTACACCTTC. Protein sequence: CSAWTGNYGYTF.

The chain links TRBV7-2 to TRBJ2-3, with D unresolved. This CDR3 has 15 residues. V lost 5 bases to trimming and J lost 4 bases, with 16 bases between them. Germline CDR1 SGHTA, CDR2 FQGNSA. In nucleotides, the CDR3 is TGTGCCAGCAGCCGGGTTATTGGCCGGGCAGATACGCAGTATTTT. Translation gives CASSRVIGRADTQYF.

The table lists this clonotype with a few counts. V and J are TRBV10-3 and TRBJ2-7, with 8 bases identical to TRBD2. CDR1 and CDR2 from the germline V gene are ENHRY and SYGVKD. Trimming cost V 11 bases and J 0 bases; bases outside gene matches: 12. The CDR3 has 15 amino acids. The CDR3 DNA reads TGTGCCGCGGCCGGGGGGGGAGGGGGCTCCTACGAGCAGTACTTC. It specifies CAAAGGGGGSYEQYF.

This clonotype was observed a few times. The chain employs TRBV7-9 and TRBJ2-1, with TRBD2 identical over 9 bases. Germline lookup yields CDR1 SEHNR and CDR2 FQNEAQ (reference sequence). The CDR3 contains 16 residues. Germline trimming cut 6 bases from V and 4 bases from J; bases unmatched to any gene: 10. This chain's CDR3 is CASSRSGGGIYNEQFF. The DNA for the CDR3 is TGTGCCAGCAGTCGTAGCGGGGGAGGGATTTACAATGAGCAGTTCTTC.

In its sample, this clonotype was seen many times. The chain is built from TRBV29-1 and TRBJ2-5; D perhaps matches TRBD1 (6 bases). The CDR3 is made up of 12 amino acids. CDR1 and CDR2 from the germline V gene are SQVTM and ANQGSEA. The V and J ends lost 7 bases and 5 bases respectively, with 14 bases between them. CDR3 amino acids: CSAGALGETQYF. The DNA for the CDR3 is TGCAGCGCAGGGGCGTTGGGTGAGACCCAGTACTTC.

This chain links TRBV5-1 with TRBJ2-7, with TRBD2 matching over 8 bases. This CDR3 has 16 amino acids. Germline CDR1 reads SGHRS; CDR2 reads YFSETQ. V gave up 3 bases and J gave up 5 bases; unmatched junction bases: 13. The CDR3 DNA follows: TGCGCCAGCAGCTCCTCTACTACTAGCGGAGGAGACGAGCAGTACTTC. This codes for CASSSSTTSGGDEQYF.

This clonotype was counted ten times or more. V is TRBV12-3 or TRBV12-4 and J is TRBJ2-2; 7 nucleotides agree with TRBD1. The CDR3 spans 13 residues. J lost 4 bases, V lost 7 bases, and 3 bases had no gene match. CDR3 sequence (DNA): TGTGCCAGCACCGGACAGGTCACCGGGGAGCTGTTTTTT. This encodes CASTGQVTGELFF.

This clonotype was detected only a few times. CDR3 amino acids: CASSELQGRIANEQFF. The CDR3 nucleotides are TGTGCCAGCAGTGAACTACAGGGCAGAATCGCGAATGAGCAGTTCTTC. The V call is TRBV6-5, the J call TRBJ2-1, with D maybe TRBD1 (6 bases). Germline V gene data show CDR1 as MNHEY and CDR2 as SVGAGI. Trimming shortened V by 5 bases and J by 7 bases, and 21 bases separated the two germline ends. This CDR3 region has 16 residues.

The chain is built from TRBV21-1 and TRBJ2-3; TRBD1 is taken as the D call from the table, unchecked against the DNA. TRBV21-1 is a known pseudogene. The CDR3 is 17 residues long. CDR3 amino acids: CASSKLKGGEDTDTQYF. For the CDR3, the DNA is TGTGCCAGCAGCAAATTGAAAGGGGGCGAAGACACAGATACGCAGTATTTT.

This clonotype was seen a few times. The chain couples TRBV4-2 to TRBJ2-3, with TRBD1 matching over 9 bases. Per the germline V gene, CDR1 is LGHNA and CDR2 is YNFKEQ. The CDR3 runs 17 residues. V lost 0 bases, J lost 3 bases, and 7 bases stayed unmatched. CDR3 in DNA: TGTGCCAGCAGCCAAGATTATGGGGGGACAGGGACAGATACGCAGTATTTT. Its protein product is CASSQDYGGTGTDTQYF.

CDR3: CAWSTGTGYTF. In DNA form, the CDR3 reads TGTGCCTGGAGCACAGGGACTGGCTACACCTTC. This chain connects TRBV30 to TRBJ1-2; D perhaps matches TRBD1 (6 bases). Germline V gene lookup returns CDR1 GTSNPN and CDR2 SVGIG (reference sequence). With 3 bases removed from V and 7 bases from J, the gap between germline ends came to 9 bases. The length of the CDR3 is 11 residues.